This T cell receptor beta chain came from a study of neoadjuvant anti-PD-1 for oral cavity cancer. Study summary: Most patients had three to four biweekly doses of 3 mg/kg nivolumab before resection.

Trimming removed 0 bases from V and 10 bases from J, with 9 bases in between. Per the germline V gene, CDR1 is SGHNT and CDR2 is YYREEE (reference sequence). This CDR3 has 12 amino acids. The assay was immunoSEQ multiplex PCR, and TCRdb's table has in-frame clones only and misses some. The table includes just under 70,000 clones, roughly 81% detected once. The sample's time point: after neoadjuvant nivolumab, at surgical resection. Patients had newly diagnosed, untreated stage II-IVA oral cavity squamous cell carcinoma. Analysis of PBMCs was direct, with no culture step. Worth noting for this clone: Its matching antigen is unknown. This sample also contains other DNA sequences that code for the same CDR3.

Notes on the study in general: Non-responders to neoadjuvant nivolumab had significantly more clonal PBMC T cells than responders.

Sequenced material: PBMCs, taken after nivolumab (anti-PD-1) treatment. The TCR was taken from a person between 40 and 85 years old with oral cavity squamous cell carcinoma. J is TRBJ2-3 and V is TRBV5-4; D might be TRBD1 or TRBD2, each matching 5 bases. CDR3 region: CASSLGDGAQYF. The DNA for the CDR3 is TGTGCCAGCAGCTTGGGGGACGGCGCGCAGTATTTT. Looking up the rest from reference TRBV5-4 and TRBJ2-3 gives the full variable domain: ETGVTQSPTHLIKTRGQQVTLRCSSQSGHNTVSWYQQALGQGPQFIFQYYREEENGRGNFPPRFSGLQFPNYSSELNVNALELDDSALYLCASSLGDGAQYFGPGTRLTVL.